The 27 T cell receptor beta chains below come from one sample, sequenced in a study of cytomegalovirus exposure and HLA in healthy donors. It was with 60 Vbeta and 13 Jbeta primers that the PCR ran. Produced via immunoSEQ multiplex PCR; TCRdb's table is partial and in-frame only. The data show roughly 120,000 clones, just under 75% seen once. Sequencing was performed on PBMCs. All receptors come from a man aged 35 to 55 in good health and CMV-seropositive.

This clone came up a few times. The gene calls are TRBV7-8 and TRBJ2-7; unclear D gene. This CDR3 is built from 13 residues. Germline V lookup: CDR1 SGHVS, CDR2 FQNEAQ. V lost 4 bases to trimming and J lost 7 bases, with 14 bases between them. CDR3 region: CASSSRRTEEQYF. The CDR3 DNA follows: TGTGCCAGCAGCTCTAGACGAACCGAGGAGCAGTACTTC.

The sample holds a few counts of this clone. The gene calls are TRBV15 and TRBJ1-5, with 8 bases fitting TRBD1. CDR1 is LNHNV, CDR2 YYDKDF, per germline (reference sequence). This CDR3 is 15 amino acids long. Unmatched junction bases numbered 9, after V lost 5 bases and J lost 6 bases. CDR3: CATSDRTGTRQPQHF. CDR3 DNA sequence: TGTGCCACCAGCGATAGGACAGGGACCCGTCAGCCCCAGCATTTT.

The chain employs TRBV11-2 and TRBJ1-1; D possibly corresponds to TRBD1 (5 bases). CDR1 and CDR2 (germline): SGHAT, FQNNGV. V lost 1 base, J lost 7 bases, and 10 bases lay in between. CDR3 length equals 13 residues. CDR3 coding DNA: TGTGCCAGCAGCTTAGGGGGGGGGTTTGAAGCTTTCTTT. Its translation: CASSLGGGFEAFF.

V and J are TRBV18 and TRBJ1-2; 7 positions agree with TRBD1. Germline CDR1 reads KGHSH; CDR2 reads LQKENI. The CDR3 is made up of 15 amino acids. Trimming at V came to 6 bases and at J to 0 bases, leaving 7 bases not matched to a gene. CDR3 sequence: CASSLTGFANYGYTF. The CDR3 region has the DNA TGTGCCAGCTCCCTGACAGGGTTCGCTAACTATGGCTACACCTTC.

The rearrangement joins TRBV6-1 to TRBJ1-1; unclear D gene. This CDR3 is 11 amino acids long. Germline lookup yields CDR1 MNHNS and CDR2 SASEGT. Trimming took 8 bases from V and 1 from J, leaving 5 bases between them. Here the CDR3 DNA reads TGTGCCAGCTTGAGGAACACTGAAGCTTTCTTT. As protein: CASLRNTEAFF.

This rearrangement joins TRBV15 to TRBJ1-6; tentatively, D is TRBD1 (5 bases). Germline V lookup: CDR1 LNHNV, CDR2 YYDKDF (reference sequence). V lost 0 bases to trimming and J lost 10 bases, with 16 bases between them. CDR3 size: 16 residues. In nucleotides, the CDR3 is TGTGCCACCAGCAGAGATAGGGGCAGGGTGGACTCACCCCTCCACTTT. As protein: CATSRDRGRVDSPLHF.

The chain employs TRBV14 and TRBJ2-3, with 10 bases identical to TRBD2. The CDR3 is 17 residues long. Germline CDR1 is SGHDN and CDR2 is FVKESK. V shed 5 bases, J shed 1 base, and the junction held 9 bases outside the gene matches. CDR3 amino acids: CASSSQSGGAGTDTQYF. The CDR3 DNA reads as TGTGCCAGCAGCTCCCAGAGCGGGGGGGCGGGCACAGATACGCAGTATTTT.

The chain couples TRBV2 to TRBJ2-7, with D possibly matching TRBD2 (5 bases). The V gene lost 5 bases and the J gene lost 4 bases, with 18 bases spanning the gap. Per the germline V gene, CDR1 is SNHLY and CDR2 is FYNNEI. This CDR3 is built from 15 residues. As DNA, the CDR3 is TGTGCCAGCAGTAGTGGAGGCAGTAAGGTATACGAGCAGTACTTC. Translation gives CASSSGGSKVYEQYF.

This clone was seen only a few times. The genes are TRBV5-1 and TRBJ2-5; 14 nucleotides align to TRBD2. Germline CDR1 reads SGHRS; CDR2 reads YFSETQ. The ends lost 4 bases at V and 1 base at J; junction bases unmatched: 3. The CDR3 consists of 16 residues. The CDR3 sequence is CASSPGLAGGQETQYF. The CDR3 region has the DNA TGCGCCAGCAGCCCCGGACTAGCGGGGGGCCAAGAGACCCAGTACTTC.

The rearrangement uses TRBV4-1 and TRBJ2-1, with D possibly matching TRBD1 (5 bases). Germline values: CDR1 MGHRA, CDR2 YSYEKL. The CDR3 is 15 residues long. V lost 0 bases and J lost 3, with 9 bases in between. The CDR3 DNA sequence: TGCGCCAGCAGCCAAGAAGGGCAGGGCTACAATGAGCAGTTCTTC. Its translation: CASSQEGQGYNEQFF.

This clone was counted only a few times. In nucleotides, the CDR3 is TGTGCCAGCAGTGACCACAGGGACGAACAGCCCCAGCATTTT. Amino acids: CASSDHRDEQPQHF. V and J are TRBV2 and TRBJ1-5; D perhaps matches TRBD1 (6 bases). V lost 3 bases and J 7 bases, leaving 13 bases between the germline ends. The germline CDR1 and CDR2 sequences are SNHLY and FYNNEI. The CDR3 runs 14 residues.

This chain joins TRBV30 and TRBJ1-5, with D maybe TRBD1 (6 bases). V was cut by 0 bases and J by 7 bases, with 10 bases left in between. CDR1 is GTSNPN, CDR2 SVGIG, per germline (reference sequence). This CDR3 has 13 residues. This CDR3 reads CAWSVQGWQPQHF. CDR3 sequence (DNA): TGTGCCTGGAGTGTTCAGGGGTGGCAGCCCCAGCATTTT.

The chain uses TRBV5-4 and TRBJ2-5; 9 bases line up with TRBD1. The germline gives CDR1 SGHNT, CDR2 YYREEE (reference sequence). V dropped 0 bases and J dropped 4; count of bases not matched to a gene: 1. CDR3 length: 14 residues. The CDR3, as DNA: TGTGCCAGCAGCTTGGACAGGGGGCGAGAGACCCAGTACTTC. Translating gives CASSLDRGRETQYF.

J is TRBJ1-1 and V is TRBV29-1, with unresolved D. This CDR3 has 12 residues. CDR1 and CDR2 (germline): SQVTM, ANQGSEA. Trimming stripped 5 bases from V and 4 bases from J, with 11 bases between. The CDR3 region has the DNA TGCAGCGTTTACAGTCCCCTCACTGAAGCTTTCTTT. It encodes CSVYSPLTEAFF.

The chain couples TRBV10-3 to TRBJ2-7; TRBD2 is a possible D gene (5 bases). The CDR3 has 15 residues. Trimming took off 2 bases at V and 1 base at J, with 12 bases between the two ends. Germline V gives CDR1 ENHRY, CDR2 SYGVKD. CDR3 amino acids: CAISEAQQRSYEQYF. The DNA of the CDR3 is TGTGCCATCAGTGAGGCCCAACAGCGGTCCTACGAGCAGTACTTC.

CDR3: CASSPGIDSATNEKLFF. In DNA form, the CDR3 reads TGCGCCAGCAGCCCTGGAATCGACTCTGCAACTAATGAAAAACTGTTTTTT. This chain uses TRBV5-1 with TRBJ1-4; D ambiguous. In germline, CDR1 is SGHRS, CDR2 YFSETQ. The CDR3 extends over 17 amino acids. The germline V and J ends were trimmed by 4 bases and 0 bases, with 16 bases remaining between them.

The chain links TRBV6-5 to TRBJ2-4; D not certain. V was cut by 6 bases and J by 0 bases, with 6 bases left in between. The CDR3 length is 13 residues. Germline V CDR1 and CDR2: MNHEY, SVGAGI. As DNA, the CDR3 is TGTGCCAGCAGCGAGTCAGCCAAAAACATTCAGTACTTC. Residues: CASSESAKNIQYF.

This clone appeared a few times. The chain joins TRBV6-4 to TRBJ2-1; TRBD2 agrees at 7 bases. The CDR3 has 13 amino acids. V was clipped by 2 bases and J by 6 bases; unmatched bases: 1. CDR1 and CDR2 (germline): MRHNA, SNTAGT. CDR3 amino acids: CASSDGLVNEQFF. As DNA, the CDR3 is TGTGCCAGCAGTGACGGACTAGTCAATGAGCAGTTCTTC.

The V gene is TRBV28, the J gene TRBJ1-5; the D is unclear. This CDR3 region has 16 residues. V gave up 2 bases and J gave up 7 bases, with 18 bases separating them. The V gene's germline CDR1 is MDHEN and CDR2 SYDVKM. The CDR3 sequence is CASSLIIGFEGQPQHF. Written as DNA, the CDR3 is TGTGCCAGCAGTTTAATAATTGGATTTGAGGGACAGCCCCAGCATTTT.

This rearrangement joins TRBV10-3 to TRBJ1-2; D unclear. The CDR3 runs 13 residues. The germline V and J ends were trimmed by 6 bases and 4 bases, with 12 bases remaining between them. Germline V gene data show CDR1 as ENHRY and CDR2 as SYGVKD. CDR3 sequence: CAISFQDSYGYTF. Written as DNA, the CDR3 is TGTGCCATCAGCTTCCAGGATTCCTATGGCTACACCTTC.

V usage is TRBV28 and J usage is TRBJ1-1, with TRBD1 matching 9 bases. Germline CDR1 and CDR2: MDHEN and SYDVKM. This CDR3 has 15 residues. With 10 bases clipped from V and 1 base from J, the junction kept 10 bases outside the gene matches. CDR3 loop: CATETGGAGNTEAFF. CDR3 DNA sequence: TGTGCCACCGAAACAGGGGGCGCGGGGAACACTGAAGCTTTCTTT.

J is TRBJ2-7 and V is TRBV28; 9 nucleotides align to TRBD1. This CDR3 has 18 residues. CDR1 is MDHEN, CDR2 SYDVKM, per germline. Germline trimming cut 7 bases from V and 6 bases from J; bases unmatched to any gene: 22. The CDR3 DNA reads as TGTGCCAGCACCTCCCCCGCCGCTGGGGGACAGGGCTTTGTCGAGCAGTACTTC. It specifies CASTSPAAGGQGFVEQYF. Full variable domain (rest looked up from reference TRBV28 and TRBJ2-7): DVKVTQSSRYLVKRTGEKVFLECVQDMDHENMFWYRQDPGLGLRLIYFSYDVKMKEKGDIPEGYSVSREKKERFSLILESASTNQTSMYLCASTSPAAGGQGFVEQYFGPGTRLTVT.

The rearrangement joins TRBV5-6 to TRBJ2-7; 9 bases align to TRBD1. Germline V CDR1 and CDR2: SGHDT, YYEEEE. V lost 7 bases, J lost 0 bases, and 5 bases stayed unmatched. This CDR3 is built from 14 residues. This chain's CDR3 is CASSEGQGSYEQYF. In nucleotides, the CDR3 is TGTGCCAGCTCTGAGGGACAGGGCTCCTACGAGCAGTACTTC.

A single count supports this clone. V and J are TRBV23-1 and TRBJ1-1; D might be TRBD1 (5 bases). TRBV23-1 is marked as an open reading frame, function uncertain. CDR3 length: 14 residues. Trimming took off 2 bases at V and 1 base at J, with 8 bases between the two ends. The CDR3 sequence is CASSQKQENTEAFF. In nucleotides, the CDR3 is TGCGCCAGCAGTCAAAAACAGGAGAACACTGAAGCTTTCTTT.

CDR3 protein: CASSDKTGDTQYF. The CDR3 coding sequence is TGTGCCAGCAGTGACAAGACAGGGGATACGCAGTATTTT. V gene TRBV6-4 combines with J gene TRBJ2-3, with 7 bases fitting TRBD1. This CDR3 has 13 amino acids. V shed 2 bases, J shed 6 bases, and the junction held 2 bases outside the gene matches. Germline V CDR1 and CDR2: MRHNA, SNTAGT.

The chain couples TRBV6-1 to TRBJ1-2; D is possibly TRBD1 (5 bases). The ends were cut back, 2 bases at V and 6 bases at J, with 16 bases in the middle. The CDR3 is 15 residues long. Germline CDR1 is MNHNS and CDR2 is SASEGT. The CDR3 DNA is TGTGCCAGCAGTGAATCCCTGGCAGGGCTGGATGGCTACACCTTC. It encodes CASSESLAGLDGYTF.

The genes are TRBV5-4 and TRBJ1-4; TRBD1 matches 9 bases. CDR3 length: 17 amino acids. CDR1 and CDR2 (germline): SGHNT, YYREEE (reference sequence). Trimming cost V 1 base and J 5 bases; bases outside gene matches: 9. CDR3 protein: CASSLTGTGRRNEKLFF. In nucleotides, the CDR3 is TGTGCCAGCAGCTTGACAGGGACAGGGCGGCGGAATGAAAAACTGTTTTTT.